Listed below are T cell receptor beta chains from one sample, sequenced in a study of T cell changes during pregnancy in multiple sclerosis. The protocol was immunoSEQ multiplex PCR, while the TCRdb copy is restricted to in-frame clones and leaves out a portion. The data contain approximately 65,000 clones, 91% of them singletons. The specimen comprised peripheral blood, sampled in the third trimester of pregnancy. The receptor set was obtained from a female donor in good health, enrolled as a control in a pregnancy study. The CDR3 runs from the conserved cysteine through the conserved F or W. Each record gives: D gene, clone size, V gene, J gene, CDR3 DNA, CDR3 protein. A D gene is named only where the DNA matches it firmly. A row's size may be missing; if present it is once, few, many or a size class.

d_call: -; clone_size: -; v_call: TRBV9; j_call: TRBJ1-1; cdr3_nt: TGTGCCAGCAGCCCCCTGGGGATCAGGGGTGATATGAACACTGAAGCTTTCTTT; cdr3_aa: CASSPLGIRGDMNTEAFF
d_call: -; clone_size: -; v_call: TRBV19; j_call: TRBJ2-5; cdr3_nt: TGTGCCAGTAGTATAGATTTGGAGGCCGGACCCCAAGAGACCCAGTACTTC; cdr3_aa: CASSIDLEAGPQETQYF
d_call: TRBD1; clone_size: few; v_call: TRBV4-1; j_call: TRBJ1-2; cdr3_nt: TGCGCCAGCAGCCAAAAGAGGGACCCGGACAGGGGGCCCTCCGACTATGGCTACACCTTC; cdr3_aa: CASSQKRDPDRGPSDYGYTF
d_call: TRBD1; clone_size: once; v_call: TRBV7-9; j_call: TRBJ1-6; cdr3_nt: TGTGCCAGCAGCCGGTCCGGGACAGATAATTCACCCCTCCACTTT; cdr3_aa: CASSRSGTDNSPLHF
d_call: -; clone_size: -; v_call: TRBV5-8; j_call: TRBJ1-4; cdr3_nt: TGTGCCAGCAGCTTGTTCAGGGATAATGAAAAACTGTTTTTT; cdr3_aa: CASSLFRDNEKLFF
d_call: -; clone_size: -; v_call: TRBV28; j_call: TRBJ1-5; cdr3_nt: TGTGCCAGCAGTTTTGACAGTCAGCCCCAGCATTTT; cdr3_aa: CASSFDSQPQHF
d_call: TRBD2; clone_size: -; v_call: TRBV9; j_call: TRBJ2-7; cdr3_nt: TGTGCCAGCAGCGTTGCCACCGGGACTAGGTTATACGAGCAGTACTTC; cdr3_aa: CASSVATGTRLYEQYF
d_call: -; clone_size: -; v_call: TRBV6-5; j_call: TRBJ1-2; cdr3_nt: TGTGCCAGCAGTCCCAACGAGCGTGGCTACACCTTC; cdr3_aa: CASSPNERGYTF
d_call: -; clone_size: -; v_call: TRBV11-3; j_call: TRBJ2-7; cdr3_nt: TGTGCCAGCAGCTTAAATGGGGCCCACGAGCAGTACTTC; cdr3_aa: CASSLNGAHEQYF
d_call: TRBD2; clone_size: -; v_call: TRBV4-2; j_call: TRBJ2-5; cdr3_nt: TGTGCCAGCAGCCATCTAGCGGGGGGGGAGGAGACCCAGTACTTC; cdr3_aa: CASSHLAGGEETQYF
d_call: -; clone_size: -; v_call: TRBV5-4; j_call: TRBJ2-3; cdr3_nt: TGTGCCAGCAGCTTTGCTAGCGTAGGGGCAGATACGCAGTATTTT; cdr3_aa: CASSFASVGADTQYF
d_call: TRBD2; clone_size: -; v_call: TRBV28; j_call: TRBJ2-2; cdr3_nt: TGTGCCAGCAGCGGCGGGGGCACCGGGGAGCTGTTTTTT; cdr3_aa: CASSGGGTGELFF
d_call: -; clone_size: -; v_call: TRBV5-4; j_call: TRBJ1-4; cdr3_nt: TGTGCCAGCCACGGCGGTGAAAAACTGTTTTTT; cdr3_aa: CASHGGEKLFF
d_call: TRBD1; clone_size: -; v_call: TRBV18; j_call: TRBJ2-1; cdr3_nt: TGTGCCAGCTCTTCTGGACAGGCTAACAATGAGCAGTTCTTC; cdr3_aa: CASSSGQANNEQFF
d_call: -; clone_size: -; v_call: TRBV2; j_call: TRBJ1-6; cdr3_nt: TGTGCCAGTCACCGGGACAACTATAATTCACCCCTCCACTTT; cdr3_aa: CASHRDNYNSPLHF
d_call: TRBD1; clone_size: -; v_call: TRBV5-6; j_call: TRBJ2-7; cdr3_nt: TGTGCCAGCAGCTTTGTAACAGGGGGTGTCTCCTACGAGCAGTACTTC; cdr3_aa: CASSFVTGGVSYEQYF
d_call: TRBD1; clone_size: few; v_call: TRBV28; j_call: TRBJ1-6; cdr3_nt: TGTGCCAGCGGACGAGGGGGGACAGGGAGGTATAATTCACCCCTCCACTTT; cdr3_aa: CASGRGGTGRYNSPLHF
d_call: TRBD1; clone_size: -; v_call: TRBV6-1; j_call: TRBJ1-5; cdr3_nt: TGTGCCAGCAGGCGGAGGACAGGGTGGGATCAGCCCCAGCATTTT; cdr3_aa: CASRRRTGWDQPQHF
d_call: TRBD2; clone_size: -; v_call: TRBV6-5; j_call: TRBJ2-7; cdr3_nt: TGTGCCAGCACCCGTCGGGGGGGGCCCTCCTACGAGCAGTACTTC; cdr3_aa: CASTRRGGPSYEQYF
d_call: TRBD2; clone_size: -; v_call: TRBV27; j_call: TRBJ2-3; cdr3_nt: TGTGCCAGCAGTTCGGGACTAGCGGCAGATACGCAGTATTTT; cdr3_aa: CASSSGLAADTQYF
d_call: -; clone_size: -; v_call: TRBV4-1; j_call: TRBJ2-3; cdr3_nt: TGCGCCAGCAGCTCCGAAGGGGGACGGAATACGCAGTATTTT; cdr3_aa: CASSSEGGRNTQYF
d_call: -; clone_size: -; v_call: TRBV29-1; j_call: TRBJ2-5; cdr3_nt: TGCAGCGTTGAGGGCAGTCAAGAGACCCAGTACTTC; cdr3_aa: CSVEGSQETQYF
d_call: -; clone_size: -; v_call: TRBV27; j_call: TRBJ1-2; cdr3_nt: TGTGCCAGCAGTTTATCGGAGAACTATGGCTACACCTTC; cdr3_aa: CASSLSENYGYTF
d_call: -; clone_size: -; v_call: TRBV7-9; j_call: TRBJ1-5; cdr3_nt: TGTGCCAGCAGCCCCGGGGGGGGCCCAAGCAATCAGCCCCAGCATTTT; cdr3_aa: CASSPGGGPSNQPQHF
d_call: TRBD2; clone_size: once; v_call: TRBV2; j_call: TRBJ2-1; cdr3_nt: TGTGCCAGCAGTGTAGACGGGGGGGAGTACAATGAGCAGTTCTTC; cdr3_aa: CASSVDGGEYNEQFF
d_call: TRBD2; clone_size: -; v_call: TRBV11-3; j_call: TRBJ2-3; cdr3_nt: TGTGCCAGCAGCTTAGGCCCTTCGCGGGGGGGCACAGATACGCAGTATTTT; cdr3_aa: CASSLGPSRGGTDTQYF
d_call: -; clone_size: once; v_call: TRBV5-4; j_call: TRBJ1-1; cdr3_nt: TGTGCCAGCAGCCCATCTCCCCCGGGATTCGCTGAAGCTTTCTTT; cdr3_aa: CASSPSPPGFAEAFF
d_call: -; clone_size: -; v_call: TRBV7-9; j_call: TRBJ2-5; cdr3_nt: TGTGCCAGCAGCTTAGGGTCTAGTCAAGAGACCCAGTACTTC; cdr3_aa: CASSLGSSQETQYF
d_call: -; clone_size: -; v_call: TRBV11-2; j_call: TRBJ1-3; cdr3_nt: TGTGCCAGCAGCCCCAGACCCGGGAGCTCTGGAAACACCATATATTTT; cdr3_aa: CASSPRPGSSGNTIYF
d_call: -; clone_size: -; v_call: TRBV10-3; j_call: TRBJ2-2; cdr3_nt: TGTGCCATCAGTGACGGGGGAGACACCGGGGAGCTGTTTTTT; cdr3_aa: CAISDGGDTGELFF
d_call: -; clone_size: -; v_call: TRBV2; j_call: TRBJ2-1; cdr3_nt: TGTGCCAGCAGCCCGGGACTCAAGACGTTCTTC; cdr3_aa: CASSPGLKTFF
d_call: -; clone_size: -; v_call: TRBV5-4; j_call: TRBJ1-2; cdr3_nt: TGTGCCAGCAGCCGCTCTCTGGAGGGCTACACCTTC; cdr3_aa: CASSRSLEGYTF
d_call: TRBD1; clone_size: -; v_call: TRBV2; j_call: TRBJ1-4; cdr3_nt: TGTGCCAGCAGCCTCAGGGGGATAGGGATCACTGAAAAACTGTTTTTT; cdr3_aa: CASSLRGIGITEKLFF
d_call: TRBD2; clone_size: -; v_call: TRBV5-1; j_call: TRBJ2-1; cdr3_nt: TGCGCCAGCAGCTTGCGATCTAGCGGGGGGGCCTACAATGAGCAGTTCTTC; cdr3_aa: CASSLRSSGGAYNEQFF
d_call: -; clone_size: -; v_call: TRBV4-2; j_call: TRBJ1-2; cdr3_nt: TGTGCCAGCAGCCAAACAGATACTAACTATGGCTACACCTTC; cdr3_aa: CASSQTDTNYGYTF
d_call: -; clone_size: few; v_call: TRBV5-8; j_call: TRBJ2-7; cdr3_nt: TGTGCCAGCAGCCCAATCAACAGGGACGAGCAGTACTTC; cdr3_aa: CASSPINRDEQYF
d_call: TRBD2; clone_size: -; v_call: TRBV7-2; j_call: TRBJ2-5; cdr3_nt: TGTGCCAGCAGCGTTATGGGGACTAGCCGACCTAACCAAGAGACCCAGTACTTC; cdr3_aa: CASSVMGTSRPNQETQYF
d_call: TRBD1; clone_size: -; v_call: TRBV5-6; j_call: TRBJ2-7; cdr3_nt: TGTGCCAGCAGGGGGGACAGTTACTACGAGCAGTACTTC; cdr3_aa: CASRGDSYYEQYF
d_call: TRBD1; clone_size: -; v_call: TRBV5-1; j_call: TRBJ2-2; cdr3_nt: TGCGCCAGCGGACAGGGGAACACCGGGGAGCTGTTTTTT; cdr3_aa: CASGQGNTGELFF
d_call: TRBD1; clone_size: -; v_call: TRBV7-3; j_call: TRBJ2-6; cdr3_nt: TGTGCCAGCAGCTTAAACCCCCCCGCAGGGGGCAACTCTGGGGCCAACGTCCTGACTTTC; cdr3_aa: CASSLNPPAGGNSGANVLTF